This T cell receptor (beta chain) was profiled in a study of blood T cell repertoires in COVID-19 (TCRdb year 2020). As for the study more broadly: Samples covering the acute and convalescent phases of COVID-19 were provided by collaborators in the United States, Italy and Spain. The material from the prospective study consisted of cDNA or gDNA derived from T cells, B-cell-depleted T cells, or PBMCs. Subjects who had been exposed to COVID-19, were actively infected with it, or had recovered from it provided the deeply sampled blood TCRbeta repertoires that made up the dataset. The repertoires were released in a freely available public database meant as a resource for research on the immune response to SARS-CoV-2. Samples came from the ongoing ImmuneRACE study (first 160 participants) plus 1,254 subjects from 6 global collaborators. A de-identified subject ID, COVID-19 status, age in years and sex were almost always included in the sample metadata. Where HLA class I and class II types were available, the types were taken from metadata supplied by the sample provider, not from assay-based typing.

On the study overall, not on this receptor specifically: How much clinical and demographic metadata was included differed by source and by participant, and the metadata was provided uncurated.

From the cysteine through the phenylalanine, the CDR3 covers 14 amino acids. The only DNA kept is the CDR3, 42 bases in frame from the first base. Deletion took 2 bases off V and 8 bases off J, with a span of 15 bases between the germline ends. Reading the germline V gene gives CDR1 KGHSH and CDR2 LQKENI. TCRbeta CDR3 regions were amplified from genomic DNA by means of the immunoSEQ Assay, a bias-controlled multiplex PCR. Per the source publication's procedure: Nucleated cell counts per sample were estimated from amplification of reference gene primers within the assay. To quantify the absolute abundance of each unique TCRbeta CDR3 rearrangement, sequence reads were collapsed and filtered. For each sample, productive Simpson clonality was calculated as the square root of Simpson's diversity index over productive rearrangements. TCRdb re-hosts the immuneACCESS table, in-frame sequences only. Its copies lack some clones; in the studies checked, an unresolved V gene accounts for under half of them, and the cause for the rest is not known. D and trimming come from the DNA, and the V and J calls and clone size come from that table. In this sample the table shows tens of thousands of clones, roughly 80% of which occur a single time. Under 75% of the sample rests with the top ten.

Points on this clone: Its target antigen remains unknown. No per-base quality is available; no much larger clone lies one base away.

Whole blood was collected in K2EDTA tubes by collaborating institutions according to the institutions' own protocols. Collaborator samples were shipped for TCRbeta analysis as frozen whole blood, isolated PBMCs, or DNA extracted from either sample type. This clonotype was obtained from a woman of 80 years or more with acute or convalescent COVID-19. Material for sequencing was peripheral blood. The chain was built from TRBV18 and TRBJ1-2, with the identity of the D gene unclear. Here is the DNA: TGTGCCAGCTCACCAGGCAGTATCTCCTTAGGCTACACCTTC. This codes for CASSPGSISLGYTF. The full variable domain, with segments outside the CDR3 supplied by the reference TRBV18 and TRBJ1-2 proteins, appears as NAGVMQNPRHLVRRRGQEARLRCSPMKGHSHVYWYRQLPEEGLKFMVYLQKENIIDESGMPKERFSAEFPKEGPSILRIQQVVRGDSAAYFCASSPGSISLGYTFGSGTRLTVV.